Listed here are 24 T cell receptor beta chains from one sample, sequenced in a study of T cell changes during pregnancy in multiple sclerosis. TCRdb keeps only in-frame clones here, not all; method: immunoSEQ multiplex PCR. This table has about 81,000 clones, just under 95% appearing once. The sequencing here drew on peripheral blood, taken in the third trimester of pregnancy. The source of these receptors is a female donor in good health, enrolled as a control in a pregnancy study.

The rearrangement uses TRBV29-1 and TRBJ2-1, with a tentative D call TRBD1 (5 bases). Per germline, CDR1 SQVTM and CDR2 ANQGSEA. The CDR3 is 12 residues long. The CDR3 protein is CMPSTDNNEQFF. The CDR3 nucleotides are TGCATGCCCTCGACAGATAACAATGAGCAGTTCTTC.

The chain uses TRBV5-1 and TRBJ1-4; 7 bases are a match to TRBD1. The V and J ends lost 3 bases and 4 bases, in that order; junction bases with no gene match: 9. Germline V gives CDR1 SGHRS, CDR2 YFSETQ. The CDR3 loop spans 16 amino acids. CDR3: CASSYKTGHFNEKLFF. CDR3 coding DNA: TGCGCCAGCAGCTATAAGACAGGGCACTTTAATGAAAAACTGTTTTTT. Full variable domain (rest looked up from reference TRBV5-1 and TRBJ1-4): KAGVTQTPRYLIKTRGQQVTLSCSPISGHRSVSWYQQTPGQGLQFLFEYFSETQRNKGNFPGRFSGRQFSNSRSEMNVSTLELGDSALYLCASSYKTGHFNEKLFFGSGTQLSVL.

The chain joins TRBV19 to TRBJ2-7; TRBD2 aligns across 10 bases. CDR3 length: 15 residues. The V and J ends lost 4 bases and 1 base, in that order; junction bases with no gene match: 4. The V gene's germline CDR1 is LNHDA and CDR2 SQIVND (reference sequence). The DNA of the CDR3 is TGTGCCAGTAGTACTCCTAGCGGGAGTTCCTACGAGCAGTACTTC. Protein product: CASSTPSGSSYEQYF. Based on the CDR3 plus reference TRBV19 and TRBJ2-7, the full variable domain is DGGITQSPKYLFRKEGQNVTLSCEQNLNHDAMYWYRQDPGQGLRLIYYSQIVNDFQKGDIAEGYSVSREKKESFPLTVTSAQKNPTAFYLCASSTPSGSSYEQYFGPGTRLTVT.

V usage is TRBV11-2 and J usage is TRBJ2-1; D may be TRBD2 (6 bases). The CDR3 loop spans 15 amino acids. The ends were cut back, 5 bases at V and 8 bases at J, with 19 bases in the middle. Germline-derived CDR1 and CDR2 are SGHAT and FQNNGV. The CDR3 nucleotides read TGTGCCAGCAGCCCCCTAGACGGGAGTATAGATGAGCAGTTCTTC. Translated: CASSPLDGSIDEQFF.

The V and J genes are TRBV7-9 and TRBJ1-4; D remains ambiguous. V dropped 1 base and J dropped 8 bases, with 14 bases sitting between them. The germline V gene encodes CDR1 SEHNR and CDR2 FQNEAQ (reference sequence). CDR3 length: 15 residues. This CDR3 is CASSLGGQEGEKLFF. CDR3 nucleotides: TGTGCCAGCAGCTTAGGAGGGCAGGAAGGCGAAAAACTGTTTTTT.

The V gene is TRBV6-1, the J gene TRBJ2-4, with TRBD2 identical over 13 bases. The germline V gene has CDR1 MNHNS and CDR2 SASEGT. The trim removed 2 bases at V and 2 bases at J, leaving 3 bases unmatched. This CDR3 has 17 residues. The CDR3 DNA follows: TGTGCCAGCAGTGAACAGGGACTAGCGGGATCCAAAAACATTCAGTACTTC. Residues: CASSEQGLAGSKNIQYF.

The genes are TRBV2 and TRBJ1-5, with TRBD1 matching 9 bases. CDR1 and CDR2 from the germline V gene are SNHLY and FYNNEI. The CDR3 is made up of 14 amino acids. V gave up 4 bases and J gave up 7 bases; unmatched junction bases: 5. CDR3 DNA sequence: TGTGCCAGCAGTGGGACAGGGGAGCAGCAGCCCCAGCATTTT. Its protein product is CASSGTGEQQPQHF. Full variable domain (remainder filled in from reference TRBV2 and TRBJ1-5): EPEVTQTPSHQVTQMGQEVILRCVPISNHLYFYWYRQILGQKVEFLVSFYNNEISEKSEIFDDQFSVERPDGSNFTLKIRSTKLEDSAMYFCASSGTGEQQPQHFGDGTRLSIL.

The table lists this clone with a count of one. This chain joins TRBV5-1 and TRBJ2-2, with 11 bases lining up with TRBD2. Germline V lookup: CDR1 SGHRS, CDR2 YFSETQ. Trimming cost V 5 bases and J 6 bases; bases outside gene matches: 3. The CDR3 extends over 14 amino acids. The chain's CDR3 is CASRLAGEAGELFF. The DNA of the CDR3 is TGCGCCAGCAGACTAGCGGGAGAGGCCGGGGAGCTGTTTTTT.

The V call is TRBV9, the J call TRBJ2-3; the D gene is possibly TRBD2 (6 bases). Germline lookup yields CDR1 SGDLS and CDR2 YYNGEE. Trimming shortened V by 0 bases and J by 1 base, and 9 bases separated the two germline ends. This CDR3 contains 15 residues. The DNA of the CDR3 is TGTGCCAGCAGCGTAGGCCCTAGCGGCACAGATACGCAGTATTTT. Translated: CASSVGPSGTDTQYF.

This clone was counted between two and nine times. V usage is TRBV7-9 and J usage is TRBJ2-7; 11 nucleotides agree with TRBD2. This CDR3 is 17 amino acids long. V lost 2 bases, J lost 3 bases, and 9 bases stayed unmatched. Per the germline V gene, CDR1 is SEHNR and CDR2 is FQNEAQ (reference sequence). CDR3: CASSLRLSTSGNYEQYF. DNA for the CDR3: TGTGCCAGCAGCTTACGTCTGTCGACTAGCGGGAACTACGAGCAGTACTTC.

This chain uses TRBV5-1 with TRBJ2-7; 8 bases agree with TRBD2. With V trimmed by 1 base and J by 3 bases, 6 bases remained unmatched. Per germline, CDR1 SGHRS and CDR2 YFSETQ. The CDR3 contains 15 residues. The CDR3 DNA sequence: TGCGCCAGCAGCTTGCTAGTAGCGGGACACTACGAGCAGTACTTC. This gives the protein CASSLLVAGHYEQYF.

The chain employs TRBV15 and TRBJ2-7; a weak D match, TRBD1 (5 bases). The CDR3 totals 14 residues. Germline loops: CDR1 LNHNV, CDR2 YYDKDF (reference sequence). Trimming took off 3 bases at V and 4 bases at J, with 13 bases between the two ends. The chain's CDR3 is CATSSKRPGYEQYF. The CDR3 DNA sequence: TGTGCCACCAGCAGCAAACGGCCAGGGTACGAGCAGTACTTC.

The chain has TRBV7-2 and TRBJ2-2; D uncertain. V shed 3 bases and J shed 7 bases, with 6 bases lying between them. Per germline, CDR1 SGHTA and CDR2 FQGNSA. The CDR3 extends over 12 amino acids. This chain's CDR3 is CASSFSGGELFF. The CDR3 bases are TGTGCCAGCAGCTTTTCCGGCGGGGAGCTGTTTTTT.

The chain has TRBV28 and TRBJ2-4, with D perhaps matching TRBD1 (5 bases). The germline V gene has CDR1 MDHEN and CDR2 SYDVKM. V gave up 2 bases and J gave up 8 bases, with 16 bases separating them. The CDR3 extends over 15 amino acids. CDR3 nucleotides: TGTGCCAGCAGTTTAGACGAGGTGGGGCAGGACATTCAGTACTTC. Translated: CASSLDEVGQDIQYF.

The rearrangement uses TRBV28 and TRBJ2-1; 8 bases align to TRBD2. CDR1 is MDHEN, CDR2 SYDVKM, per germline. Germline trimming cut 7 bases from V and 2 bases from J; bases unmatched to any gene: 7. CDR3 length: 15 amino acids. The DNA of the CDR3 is TGTGCCAGCACCCCGGGAGGGAGTGCCTACAATGAGCAGTTCTTC. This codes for CASTPGGSAYNEQFF.

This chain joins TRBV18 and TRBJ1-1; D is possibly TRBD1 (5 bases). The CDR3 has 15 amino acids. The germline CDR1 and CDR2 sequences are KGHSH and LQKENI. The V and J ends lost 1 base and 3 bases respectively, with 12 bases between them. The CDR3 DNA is TGTGCCAGCTCACCACTCGGGGGAGGGGACACTGAAGCTTTCTTT. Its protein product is CASSPLGGGDTEAFF.

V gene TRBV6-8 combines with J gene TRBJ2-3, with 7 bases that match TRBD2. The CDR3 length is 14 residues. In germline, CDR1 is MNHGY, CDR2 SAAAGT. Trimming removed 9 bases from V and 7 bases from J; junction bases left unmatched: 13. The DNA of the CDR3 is TGTGCCAGAATACCGGGGGGAGCCGGATATACGCAGTATTTT. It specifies CARIPGGAGYTQYF.

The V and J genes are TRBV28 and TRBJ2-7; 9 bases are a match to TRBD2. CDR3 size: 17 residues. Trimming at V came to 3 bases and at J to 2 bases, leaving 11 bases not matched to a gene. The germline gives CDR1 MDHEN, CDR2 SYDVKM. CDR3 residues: CASSFRGSGSSPYEQYF. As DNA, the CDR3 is TGTGCCAGCAGTTTCAGGGGTAGCGGGAGTTCCCCCTACGAGCAGTACTTC.

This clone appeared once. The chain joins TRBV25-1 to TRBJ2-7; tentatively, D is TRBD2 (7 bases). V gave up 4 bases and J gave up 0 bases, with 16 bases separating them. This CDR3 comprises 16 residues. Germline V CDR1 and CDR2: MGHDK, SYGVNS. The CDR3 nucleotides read TGTGCCAGCAGTGGGGGGGGCAGGGTGCCCTCCTACGAGCAGTACTTC. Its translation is CASSGGGRVPSYEQYF.

The CDR3 DNA reads as TGTGCCATCAGTGACCCGACAGGGAATAGCGGGAAGACCTACAATGAGCAGTTCTTC. Protein sequence: CAISDPTGNSGKTYNEQFF. The gene calls are TRBV10-3 and TRBJ2-1, with D possibly being TRBD2 (8 bases). The CDR3 covers 19 residues. Trimming stripped 3 bases from V and 2 bases from J, with 23 bases between. The germline gives CDR1 ENHRY, CDR2 SYGVKD.

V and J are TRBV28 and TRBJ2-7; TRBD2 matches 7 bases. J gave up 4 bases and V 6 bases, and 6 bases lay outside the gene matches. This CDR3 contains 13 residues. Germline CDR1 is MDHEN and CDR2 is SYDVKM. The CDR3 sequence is CASSRLAAYEQYF. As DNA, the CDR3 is TGTGCCAGCAGCCGGCTAGCGGCTTACGAGCAGTACTTC.

Written as DNA, the CDR3 is TGTGCCACCAGCGAAACAACAGGGGTCTATACTGAAGCTTTCTTT. Translation: CATSETTGVYTEAFF. The V gene is TRBV15, the J gene TRBJ1-1; 7 bases are a match to TRBD1. The length of the CDR3 is 15 residues. V shed 5 bases, J shed 5 bases, and the junction held 11 bases outside the gene matches. CDR1 and CDR2 (germline): LNHNV, YYDKDF (reference sequence).

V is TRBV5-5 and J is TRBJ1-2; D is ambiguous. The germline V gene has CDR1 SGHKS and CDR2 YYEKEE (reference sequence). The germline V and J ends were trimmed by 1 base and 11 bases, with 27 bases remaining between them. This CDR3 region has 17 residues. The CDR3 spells CASSLSPLPGPLIGYTF. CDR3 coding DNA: TGTGCCAGCAGCTTGTCCCCATTGCCGGGTCCCCTTATTGGTTACACCTTC.

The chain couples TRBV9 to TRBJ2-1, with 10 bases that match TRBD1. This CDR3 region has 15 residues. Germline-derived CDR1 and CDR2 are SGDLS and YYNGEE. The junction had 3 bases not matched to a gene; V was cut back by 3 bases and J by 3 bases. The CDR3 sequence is CASSARDRGYNEQFF. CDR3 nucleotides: TGTGCCAGCAGCGCCCGGGACAGGGGCTACAATGAGCAGTTCTTC.